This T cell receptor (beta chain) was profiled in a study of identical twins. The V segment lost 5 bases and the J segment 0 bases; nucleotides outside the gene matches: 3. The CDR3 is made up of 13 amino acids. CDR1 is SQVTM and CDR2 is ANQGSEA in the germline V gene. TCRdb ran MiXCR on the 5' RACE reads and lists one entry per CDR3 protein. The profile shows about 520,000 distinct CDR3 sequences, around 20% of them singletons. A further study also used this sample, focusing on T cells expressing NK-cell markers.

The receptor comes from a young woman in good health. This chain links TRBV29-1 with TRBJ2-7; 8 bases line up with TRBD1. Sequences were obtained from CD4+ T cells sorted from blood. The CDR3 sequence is CSVRDRNSYEQYF. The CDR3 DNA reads TGCAGCGTTCGGGACAGGAACTCCTACGAGCAGTACTTC.